This TCR beta chain was sequenced in a study of monozygotic twins with inflammatory bowel disease. TCRdb reprocessed the 5' RACE reads; each CDR3 protein has one entry and no DNA is given. This sample's table reports about 160,000 distinct CDR3 sequences. CDR3 length equals 18 residues. CDR1 and CDR2 from the germline V gene are DFQATT and SNEGSKA (reference sequence). Sequencing was carried out using blood. The chain couples TRBV20-1 to TRBJ2-1; the D call of TRBD2 rests on TCRdb alone, since no DNA is present to check it. The clonotype originates from a human donor with ulcerative colitis or Crohn's disease, or a healthy co-twin of an affected twin (not recorded which). The CDR3 here is CSAALSAGTSGSLNEQFF.